These 23 T cell receptor beta chains originate from one sample sequenced in a study of T cell changes during pregnancy in multiple sclerosis. Method: immunoSEQ multiplex PCR; TCRdb's copy keeps in-frame clones and lacks some. Of about 92,000 clones listed, 85% to 95% are singletons. Specimen: peripheral blood, collected in the first trimester of pregnancy. The receptor source for this set is a female donor with multiple sclerosis, enrolled in a pregnancy study.

This sequence joins TRBV5-1 and TRBJ2-3, with 10 bases identical to TRBD2. This CDR3 is 19 amino acids long. CDR1 SGHRS and CDR2 YFSETQ come from the germline V gene. The trim removed 3 bases at V and 5 bases at J, leaving 18 bases unmatched. CDR3 in amino acids: CASSSLAGLAGGRVDTQYF. CDR3 sequence (DNA): TGCGCCAGCAGCTCCCTTGCGGGGTTAGCGGGAGGCCGTGTAGATACGCAGTATTTT.

The chain uses TRBV7-9 and TRBJ2-3; D remains ambiguous. The V end was cut by 3 bases, the J end by 0 bases, with 19 bases between. The length of the CDR3 is 18 residues. The germline V gene has CDR1 SEHNR and CDR2 FQNEAQ (reference sequence). CDR3 amino acids: CASSFQTSVSTSTDTQYF. In DNA form, the CDR3 reads TGTGCCAGCAGCTTCCAAACGTCGGTTTCTACTAGCACAGATACGCAGTATTTT.

Of note for this clone: At one end, the junction sequence differs from germline, possibly due to a read error. This chain uses TRBV4-2 with TRBJ2-7; TRBD1 matches at 7 bases. Germline lookup yields CDR1 LGHNA and CDR2 YNFKEQ. CDR3 length: 13 residues. The CDR3 DNA is TGTGCCAGCAGCCGGGAAGAGCCGGGACAGCTAAACTTC. Its translation is CASSREEPGQLNF.

The chain joins TRBV19 to TRBJ2-7, with D perhaps matching TRBD1 (5 bases). The germline CDR1 and CDR2 sequences are LNHDA and SQIVND (reference sequence). The CDR3 length is 13 residues. V lost 7 bases and J lost 5, with 15 bases in between. The CDR3 coding sequence is TGTGCCAGTAATAATGGGGCAGTAGACGAGCAGTACTTC. Translating it yields CASNNGAVDEQYF.

This chain joins TRBV29-1 and TRBJ2-7; tentative D call: TRBD2 (7 bases). CDR1 and CDR2 from the germline V gene are SQVTM and ANQGSEA. V was trimmed by 4 bases and J by 7 bases, leaving 20 bases between them. The CDR3 has 14 residues. The CDR3 nucleotides are TGCAGCGTTGGGGGGCCTCCGCGGGGAGGGGAGCAGTACTTC. Residues: CSVGGPPRGGEQYF.

The CDR3 DNA follows: TGTGCCAGCAGTGATCCGGGAAATGAGCAGTTCTTC. Translated: CASSDPGNEQFF. This chain uses TRBV6-1 with TRBJ2-1; maybe TRBD2 (5 bases). Germline-derived CDR1 and CDR2 are MNHNS and SASEGT. Trimming took 3 bases from V and 7 from J, leaving 7 bases between them. This CDR3 comprises 12 residues.

The chain links TRBV21-1 to TRBJ2-7; the table's D call, TRBD1, has no DNA check behind it. TRBV21-1 is classified as a pseudogene. The CDR3 is made up of 13 amino acids. DNA of the CDR3: TGTGCCAGCATCCCAGACAAGGTAAGCGAGCAGTACTTC. This encodes CASIPDKVSEQYF.

The chain carries TRBV30 and TRBJ2-7; 7 positions match TRBD2. With 0 bases clipped from V and 4 bases from J, the junction kept 9 bases outside the gene matches. Germline loops: CDR1 GTSNPN, CDR2 SVGIG (reference sequence). The CDR3 is made up of 15 amino acids. CDR3 region: CAWSVHLAERYEQYF. The CDR3 nucleotides are TGTGCCTGGAGTGTACATCTAGCGGAGCGATACGAGCAGTACTTC.

The chain carries TRBV7-9 and TRBJ2-7, with TRBD1 as a possible D gene (6 bases). The length of the CDR3 is 16 residues. Trimming left V 4 bases short and J 0 bases short, with 16 bases between. Germline loops: CDR1 SEHNR, CDR2 FQNEAQ (reference sequence). CDR3 loop: CASSYHDRQYSYEQYF. The CDR3 DNA reads as TGTGCCAGCAGCTACCATGACAGGCAATACTCCTACGAGCAGTACTTC.

CDR3 loop: CASRLRTANYGYTF. CDR3 nucleotides: TGTGCAAGTCGCTTAAGGACAGCTAACTATGGCTACACCTTC. The rearrangement uses TRBV12-2 and TRBJ1-2; TRBD1 is the table's D call and was not checked against the DNA. TRBV12-2 counts as a pseudogene. This CDR3 comprises 14 residues.

This chain joins TRBV9 and TRBJ2-7, with 8 nucleotides matching TRBD2. V shed 0 bases, J shed 6 bases, and the junction held 5 bases outside the gene matches. Looked up from germline, CDR1 is SGDLS and CDR2 is YYNGEE. CDR3 length: 14 residues. Here the CDR3 DNA reads TGTGCCAGCAGCGTAGAGGGGACTAGAACCGAGCAGTACTTC. Protein product: CASSVEGTRTEQYF.

The chain combines TRBV19 with TRBJ2-1; 10 bases fit TRBD1. This CDR3 is 14 amino acids long. CDR1 and CDR2 (germline): LNHDA, SQIVND (reference sequence). V was clipped by 8 bases and J by 8 bases; unmatched bases: 9. The CDR3 coding sequence is TGTGCCAGTGGGACGGGACAGGGGTTCGATGAGCAGTTCTTC. Its translation: CASGTGQGFDEQFF. The whole variable domain, remainder taken from reference TRBV19 and TRBJ2-1, is DGGITQSPKYLFRKEGQNVTLSCEQNLNHDAMYWYRQDPGQGLRLIYYSQIVNDFQKGDIAEGYSVSREKKESFPLTVTSAQKNPTAFYLCASGTGQGFDEQFFGPGTRLTVL.

This chain joins TRBV5-4 and TRBJ2-2, with a tentative D call TRBD1 (5 bases). V lost 0 bases, J lost 5 bases, and 14 bases lay in between. Germline values: CDR1 SGHNT, CDR2 YYREEE (reference sequence). The CDR3 spans 16 residues. CDR3 loop: CASSLGGSLRTGELFF. The CDR3 coding sequence is TGTGCCAGCAGCTTGGGGGGCTCTCTGAGGACCGGGGAGCTGTTTTTT. Full variable domain (remainder filled in from reference TRBV5-4 and TRBJ2-2): ETGVTQSPTHLIKTRGQQVTLRCSSQSGHNTVSWYQQALGQGPQFIFQYYREEENGRGNFPPRFSGLQFPNYSSELNVNALELDDSALYLCASSLGGSLRTGELFFGEGSRLTVL.

The chain employs TRBV6-6 and TRBJ2-1; 7 bases are a match to TRBD2. Germline V CDR1 and CDR2: MNHNY, SVGAGI (reference sequence). V lost 5 bases to trimming and J lost 0 bases; unmatched junction nucleotides: 4. The CDR3 is 15 residues long. The CDR3 region has the DNA TGTGCCAGCAGTCCCGGACTAGGCTCCTACAATGAGCAGTTCTTC. It encodes CASSPGLGSYNEQFF.

The chain couples TRBV2 to TRBJ2-5, with TRBD1 matching 7 bases. Looked up from germline, CDR1 is SNHLY and CDR2 is FYNNEI. CDR3 length equals 13 residues. Trimming cost V 6 bases and J 5 bases; bases outside gene matches: 6. CDR3: CASSGQVGETQYF. The CDR3 DNA is TGTGCCAGCAGCGGACAGGTGGGGGAGACCCAGTACTTC.

This clone was recorded once. J is TRBJ2-1 and V is TRBV6-5; 7 nucleotides align to TRBD1. This CDR3 region has 16 residues. CDR1 and CDR2 from the germline V gene are MNHEY and SVGAGI. V lost 2 bases to trimming and J lost 13 bases; unmatched junction nucleotides: 17. CDR3 coding DNA: TGTGCCAGCAGTTACGACAGGACAGGAGCCACGACTTTCCAGTTCTTC. Protein sequence: CASSYDRTGATTFQFF.

The rearrangement joins TRBV10-3 to TRBJ2-3, with a tentative D call TRBD1 (6 bases). The V gene lost 7 bases and the J gene lost 2 bases, with 10 bases spanning the gap. The V gene's germline CDR1 is ENHRY and CDR2 SYGVKD. This CDR3 has 13 residues. The chain's CDR3 is CAINRDNTDTQYF. CDR3 nucleotides: TGTGCCATCAATCGGGACAACACAGATACGCAGTATTTT.

The genes are TRBV7-9 and TRBJ1-2; TRBD1 aligns across 7 bases. The J segment lost 10 bases and the V segment lost 5 bases, leaving 13 bases of the junction unmatched. CDR3 size: 14 residues. CDR1 and CDR2 (germline): SEHNR, FQNEAQ (reference sequence). The CDR3 DNA reads TGTGCCAGCAGCCCGCAAGGACAGGCCAGGGACTACACCTTC. Its translation: CASSPQGQARDYTF.

This sequence joins TRBV4-3 and TRBJ1-3; unclear D gene. Trimming cost V 2 bases and J 0 bases, with 8 bases left between them. The germline V gene encodes CDR1 LGHNA and CDR2 YSLEER. CDR3 length: 15 amino acids. The CDR3 sequence: CASSQLARSGNTIYF. CDR3 sequence (DNA): TGCGCCAGCAGCCAACTAGCCCGCTCTGGAAACACCATATATTTT.

The chain is built from TRBV5-1 and TRBJ2-4, with 7 bases matching TRBD2. Germline trimming cut 4 bases from V and 6 bases from J; bases unmatched to any gene: 10. Germline CDR1 and CDR2: SGHRS and YFSETQ. CDR3 length equals 15 residues. Here the CDR3 DNA reads TGCGCCAGCAGCGGGGGGGACTTAAAAGGAAACATTCAGTACTTC. Protein sequence: CASSGGDLKGNIQYF.

V gene TRBV27 combines with J gene TRBJ1-5; D unclear. The germline gives CDR1 MNHEY, CDR2 SMNVEV (reference sequence). The CDR3 is 13 residues long. The germline V and J ends were trimmed by 3 bases and 4 bases, with 7 bases remaining between them. CDR3 coding DNA: TGTGCCAGCAGTTTTGCGGGGAATCAGCCCCAGCATTTT. This gives the protein CASSFAGNQPQHF.

J is TRBJ2-1 and V is TRBV27, with D possibly being TRBD2 (5 bases). This CDR3 contains 17 residues. Germline values: CDR1 MNHEY, CDR2 SMNVEV (reference sequence). Trimming took 7 bases from V and 5 from J, leaving 24 bases between them. The DNA of the CDR3 is TGTGCCAGCAAGAGGTGGTCCACCCTAGCCCAACACAATGAGCAGTTCTTC. Translating it yields CASKRWSTLAQHNEQFF.

The J gene is TRBJ1-2, the V gene TRBV18; TRBD1 matches at 9 bases. V trimming: 1 base; J trimming: 3 bases; junction bases outside the gene matches: 0. Germline values: CDR1 KGHSH, CDR2 LQKENI. The CDR3 runs 14 residues. The CDR3 is CASSPRTGDYGYTF. The CDR3 DNA reads TGTGCCAGCTCACCACGGACAGGGGACTATGGCTACACCTTC.